The 5 T cell receptor beta chains in this list originate from one sample, sequenced in a study of blood T cell repertoires in COVID-19. Only in-frame clones appear in the TCRdb table, and some are missing; sequencing was by immunoSEQ multiplex PCR. The sample carries 270,000 or so clones, roughly 84% recorded once. The specimen was peripheral blood. The receptors shown here come from a human donor in a cohort sampled during active COVID-19.

This chain joins TRBV19 and TRBJ2-3; D uncertain. V shed 5 bases and J shed 2 bases, with 8 bases lying between them. CDR3 size: 13 residues. Looked up from germline, CDR1 is LNHDA and CDR2 is SQIVND (reference sequence). The chain's CDR3 is CASSYTITDTQYF. Here the CDR3 DNA reads TGTGCCAGTAGTTATACTATCACAGATACGCAGTATTTT.

The V call is TRBV7-8, the J call TRBJ2-1; 13 bases agree with TRBD2. Germline lookup yields CDR1 SGHVS and CDR2 FQNEAQ. This CDR3 is 15 amino acids long. V gave up 2 bases and J gave up 8 bases; unmatched junction bases: 3. CDR3 residues: CASSLLLAGGYEQFF. CDR3 DNA: TGTGCCAGCAGCTTATTACTAGCGGGAGGGTATGAGCAGTTCTTC.

This sequence joins TRBV5-1 and TRBJ2-7; possibly TRBD1 for D (6 bases). The CDR3 is made up of 13 amino acids. Germline CDR1 and CDR2: SGHRS and YFSETQ. V was shortened by 0 bases and J by 8 bases, with 12 bases between the two germline ends. The CDR3, as DNA: TGCGCCAGCAGCTTGGGGTCAGGGGACCAGCAGTACTTC. The encoded protein is CASSLGSGDQQYF.

V usage is TRBV11-2 and J usage is TRBJ1-1; TRBD1 agrees at 9 bases. J lost 4 bases, V lost 4 bases, and 10 bases had no gene match. The length of the CDR3 is 16 residues. The V gene's germline CDR1 is SGHAT and CDR2 FQNNGV. This CDR3 is CASSSPSPGQGTEAFF. The CDR3, as DNA: TGTGCCAGCAGCTCACCCAGCCCGGGACAGGGCACTGAAGCTTTCTTT.

This chain connects TRBV3-1 (or the pseudogene TRBV3-2) to TRBJ1-6; D is undetermined. CDR1 is LGHDT and CDR2 is YNNKEL in the germline V gene (reference sequence). The CDR3 totals 13 residues. Trimming removed 4 bases at V and 10 bases at J, with 11 bases between. Here the CDR3 DNA reads TGTGCCAGCAGCCGCGGACCGGGGTCACCCCTCCACTTT. It specifies CASSRGPGSPLHF.